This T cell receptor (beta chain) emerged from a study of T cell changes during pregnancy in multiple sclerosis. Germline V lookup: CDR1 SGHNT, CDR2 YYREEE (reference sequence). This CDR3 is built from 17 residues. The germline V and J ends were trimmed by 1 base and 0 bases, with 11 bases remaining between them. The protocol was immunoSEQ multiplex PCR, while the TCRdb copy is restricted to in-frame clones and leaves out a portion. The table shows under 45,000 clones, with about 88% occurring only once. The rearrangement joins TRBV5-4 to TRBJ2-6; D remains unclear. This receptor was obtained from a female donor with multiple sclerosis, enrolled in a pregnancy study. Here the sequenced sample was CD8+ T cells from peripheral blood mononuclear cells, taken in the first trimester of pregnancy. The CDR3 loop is CASSLLSRSSGANVLTF. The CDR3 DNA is TGTGCCAGCAGCTTGTTATCCAGATCCTCTGGGGCCAACGTCCTGACTTTC.